This T cell receptor (beta chain) appears in the sequencing data of a study of blood T cell repertoires in COVID-19. Across the whole study: The United States, Italy and Spain were the sources of the acute and convalescent COVID-19 samples. In each case, the material was cDNA or gDNA derived from T cells, B-cell-depleted T cells, or PBMCs.

Per the authors' pipeline: Estimated nucleated cell counts came from reference gene primer amplification. TCRdb keeps only in-frame clones here, not all; method: immunoSEQ multiplex PCR. That table gives V, J and clone size, and the DNA gave D and trimming. The table records tens of thousands of clones, around 84% of them present only once. J was trimmed by 2 bases and V by 5 bases; bases with no gene match: 6. CDR1 MNHEY and CDR2 SVGAGI come from the germline V gene. The CDR3 has 14 residues. Sequencing used peripheral blood. The chain has TRBV6-5 and TRBJ2-7; 7 bases line up with TRBD1. This TCR was recovered from a man over 45 with acute or convalescent COVID-19. The CDR3 DNA reads TGTGCCAGCAGTAAACAGGGGACGACCTACGAGCAGTACTTC. Its translation: CASSKQGTTYEQYF.